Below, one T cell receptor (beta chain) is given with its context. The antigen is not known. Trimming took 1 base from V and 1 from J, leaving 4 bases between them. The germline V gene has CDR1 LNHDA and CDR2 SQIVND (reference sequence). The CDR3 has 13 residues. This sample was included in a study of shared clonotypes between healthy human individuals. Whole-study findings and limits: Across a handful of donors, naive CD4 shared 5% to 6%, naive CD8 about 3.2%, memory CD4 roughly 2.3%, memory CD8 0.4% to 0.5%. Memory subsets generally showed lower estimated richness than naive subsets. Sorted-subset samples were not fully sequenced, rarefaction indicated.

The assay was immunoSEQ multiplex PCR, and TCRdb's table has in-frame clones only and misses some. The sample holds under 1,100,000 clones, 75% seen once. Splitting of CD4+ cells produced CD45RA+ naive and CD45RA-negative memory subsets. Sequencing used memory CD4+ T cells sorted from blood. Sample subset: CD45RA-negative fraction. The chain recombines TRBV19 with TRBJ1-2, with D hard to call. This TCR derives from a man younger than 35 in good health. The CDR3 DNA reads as TGTGCCAGTAGTATAGCCGGTAACTATGGCTACACCTTC. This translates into CASSIAGNYGYTF.